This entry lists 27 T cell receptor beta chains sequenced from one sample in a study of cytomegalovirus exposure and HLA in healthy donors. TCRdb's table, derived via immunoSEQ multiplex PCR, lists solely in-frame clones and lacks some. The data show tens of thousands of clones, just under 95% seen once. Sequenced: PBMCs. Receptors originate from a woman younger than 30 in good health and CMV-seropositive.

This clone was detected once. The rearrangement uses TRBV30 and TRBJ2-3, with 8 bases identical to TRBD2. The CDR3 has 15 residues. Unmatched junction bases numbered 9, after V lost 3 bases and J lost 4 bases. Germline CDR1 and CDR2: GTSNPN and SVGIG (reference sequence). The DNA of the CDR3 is TGTGCCTGGAGCCTCTCGGGAGGGAGCGCAGATACGCAGTATTTT. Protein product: CAWSLSGGSADTQYF.

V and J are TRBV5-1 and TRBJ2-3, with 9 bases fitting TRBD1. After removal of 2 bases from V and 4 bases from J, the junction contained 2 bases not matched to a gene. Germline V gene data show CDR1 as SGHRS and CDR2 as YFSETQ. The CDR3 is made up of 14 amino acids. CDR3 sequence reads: CASSLQGAPDTQYF. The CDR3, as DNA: TGCGCCAGCAGCTTACAGGGGGCACCAGATACGCAGTATTTT.

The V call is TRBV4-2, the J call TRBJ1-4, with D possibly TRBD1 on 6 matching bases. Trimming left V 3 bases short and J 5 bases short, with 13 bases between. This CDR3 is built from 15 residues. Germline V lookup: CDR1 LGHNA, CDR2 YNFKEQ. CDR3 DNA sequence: TGTGCCAGCAGCCAGGACGGCAGGGGCAATGAAAAACTGTTTTTT. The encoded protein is CASSQDGRGNEKLFF.

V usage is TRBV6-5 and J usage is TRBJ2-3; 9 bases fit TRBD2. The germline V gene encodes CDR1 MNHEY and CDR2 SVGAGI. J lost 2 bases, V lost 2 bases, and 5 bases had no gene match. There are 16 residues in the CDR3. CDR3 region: CASSYVGGGATDTQYF. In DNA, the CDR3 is TGTGCCAGCAGTTACGTAGGCGGGGGGGCCACAGATACGCAGTATTTT.

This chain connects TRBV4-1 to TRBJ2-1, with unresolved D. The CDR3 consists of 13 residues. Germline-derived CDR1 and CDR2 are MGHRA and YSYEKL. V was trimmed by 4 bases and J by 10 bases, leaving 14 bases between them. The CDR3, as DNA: TGCGCCAGCAGCCCCCCAAGCTCTAGGGAGCAGTTCTTC. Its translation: CASSPPSSREQFF.

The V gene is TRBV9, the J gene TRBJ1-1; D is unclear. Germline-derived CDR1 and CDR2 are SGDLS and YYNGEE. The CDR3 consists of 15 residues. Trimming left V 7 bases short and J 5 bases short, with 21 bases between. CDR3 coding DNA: TGTGCCAGCCCAAAGGAGGGCCGGCGGATGACTGAAGCTTTCTTT. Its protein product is CASPKEGRRMTEAFF. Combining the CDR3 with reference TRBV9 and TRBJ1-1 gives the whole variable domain DSGVTQTPKHLITATGQRVTLRCSPRSGDLSVYWYQQSLDQGLQFLIQYYNGEERAKGNILERFSAQQFPDLHSELNLSSLELGDSALYFCASPKEGRRMTEAFFGQGTRLTVV.

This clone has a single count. The CDR3 sequence is CASRGQYGYTF. CDR3 coding DNA: TGTGCCAGCAGAGGACAGTATGGCTACACCTTC. This sequence joins TRBV28 and TRBJ1-2; D is perhaps TRBD1 (6 bases). Germline V gene data show CDR1 as MDHEN and CDR2 as SYDVKM. This CDR3 has 11 amino acids. The germline V and J ends were trimmed by 6 bases and 5 bases, with 7 bases remaining between them.

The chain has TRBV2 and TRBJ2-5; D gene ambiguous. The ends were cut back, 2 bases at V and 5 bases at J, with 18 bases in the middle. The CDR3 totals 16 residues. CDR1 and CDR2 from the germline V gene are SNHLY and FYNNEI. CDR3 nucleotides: TGTGCCAGCAGTGAATCGGAGTGGCCGGGTCAGGAGACCCAGTACTTC. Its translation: CASSESEWPGQETQYF. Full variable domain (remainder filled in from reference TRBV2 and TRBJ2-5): EPEVTQTPSHQVTQMGQEVILRCVPISNHLYFYWYRQILGQKVEFLVSFYNNEISEKSEIFDDQFSVERPDGSNFTLKIRSTKLEDSAMYFCASSESEWPGQETQYFGPGTRLLVL.

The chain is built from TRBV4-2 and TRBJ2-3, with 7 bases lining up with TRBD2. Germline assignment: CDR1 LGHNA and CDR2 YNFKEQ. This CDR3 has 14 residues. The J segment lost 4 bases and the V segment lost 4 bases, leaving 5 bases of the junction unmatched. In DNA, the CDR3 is TGTGCCAGCAGCCTTCAGACTAGCTCAGATACGCAGTATTTT. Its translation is CASSLQTSSDTQYF.

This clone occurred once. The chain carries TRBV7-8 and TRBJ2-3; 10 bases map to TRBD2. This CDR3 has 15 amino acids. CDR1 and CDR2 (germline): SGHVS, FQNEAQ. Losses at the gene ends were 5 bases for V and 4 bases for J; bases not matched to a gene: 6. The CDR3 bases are TGTGCCAGCAGCCCCAGCGGGGGGGCCGCAGATACGCAGTATTTT. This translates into CASSPSGGAADTQYF. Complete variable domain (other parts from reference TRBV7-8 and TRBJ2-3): GAGVSQSPRYKVAKRGQDVALRCDPISGHVSLFWYQQALGQGPEFLTYFQNEAQLDKSGLPSDRFFAERPEGSVSTLKIQRTQQEDSAVYLCASSPSGGAADTQYFGPGTRLTVL.

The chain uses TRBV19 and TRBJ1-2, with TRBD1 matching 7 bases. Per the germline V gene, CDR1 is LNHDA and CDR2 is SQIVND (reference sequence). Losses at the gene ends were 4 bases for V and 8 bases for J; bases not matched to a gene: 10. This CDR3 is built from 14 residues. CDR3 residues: CASSTKTGLGGYTF. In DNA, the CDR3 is TGTGCCAGTAGTACAAAGACAGGGCTAGGCGGCTACACCTTC. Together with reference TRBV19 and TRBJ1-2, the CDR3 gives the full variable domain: DGGITQSPKYLFRKEGQNVTLSCEQNLNHDAMYWYRQDPGQGLRLIYYSQIVNDFQKGDIAEGYSVSREKKESFPLTVTSAQKNPTAFYLCASSTKTGLGGYTFGSGTRLTVV.

The CDR3 DNA sequence: TGCGCCAGCAGCTTGGCGGAGGGACTAGCGGGGACAGATACGCAGTATTTT. Translating gives CASSLAEGLAGTDTQYF. This chain links TRBV5-1 with TRBJ2-3, with 13 bases identical to TRBD2. The CDR3 is 17 amino acids. Germline CDR1 reads SGHRS; CDR2 reads YFSETQ. With V trimmed by 0 bases and J by 3 bases, 4 bases remained unmatched.

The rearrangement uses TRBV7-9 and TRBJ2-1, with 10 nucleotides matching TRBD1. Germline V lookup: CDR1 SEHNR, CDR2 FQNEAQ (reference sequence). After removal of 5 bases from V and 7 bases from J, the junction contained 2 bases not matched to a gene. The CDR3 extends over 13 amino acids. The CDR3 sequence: CASSRQGANEQFF. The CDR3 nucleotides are TGTGCCAGCAGCCGACAGGGGGCTAATGAGCAGTTCTTC.

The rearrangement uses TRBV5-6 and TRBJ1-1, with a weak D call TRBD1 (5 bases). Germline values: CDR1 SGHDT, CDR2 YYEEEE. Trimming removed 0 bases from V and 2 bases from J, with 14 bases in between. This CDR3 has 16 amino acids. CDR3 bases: TGTGCCAGCAGCTTGGTCCGGGGGAGTTCCAACACTGAAGCTTTCTTT. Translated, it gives CASSLVRGSSNTEAFF.

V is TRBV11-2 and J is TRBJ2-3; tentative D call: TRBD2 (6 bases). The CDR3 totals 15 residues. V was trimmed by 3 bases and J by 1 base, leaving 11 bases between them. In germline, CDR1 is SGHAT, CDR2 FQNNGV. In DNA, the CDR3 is TGTGCCAGCAGCTTGGAGGGCCGGGGCACAGATACGCAGTATTTT. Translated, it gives CASSLEGRGTDTQYF.

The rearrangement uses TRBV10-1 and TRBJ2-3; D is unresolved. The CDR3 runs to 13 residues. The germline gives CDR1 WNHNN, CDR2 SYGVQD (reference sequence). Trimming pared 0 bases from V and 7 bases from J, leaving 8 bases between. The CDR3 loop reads CASSESQVHTQYF. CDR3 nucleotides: TGCGCCAGCAGTGAGTCGCAGGTCCATACGCAGTATTTT.

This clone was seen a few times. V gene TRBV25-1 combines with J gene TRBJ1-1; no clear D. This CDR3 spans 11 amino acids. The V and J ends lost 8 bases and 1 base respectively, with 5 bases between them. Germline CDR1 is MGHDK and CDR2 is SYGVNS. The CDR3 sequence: CASRWNTEAFF. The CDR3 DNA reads TGTGCCAGCCGGTGGAACACTGAAGCTTTCTTT.

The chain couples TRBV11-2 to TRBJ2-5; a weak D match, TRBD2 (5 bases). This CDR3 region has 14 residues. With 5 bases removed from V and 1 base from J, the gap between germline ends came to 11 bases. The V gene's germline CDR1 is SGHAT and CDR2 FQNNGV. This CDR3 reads CASSPGRSQETQYF. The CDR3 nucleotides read TGTGCCAGCAGCCCGGGAAGGAGCCAAGAGACCCAGTACTTC.

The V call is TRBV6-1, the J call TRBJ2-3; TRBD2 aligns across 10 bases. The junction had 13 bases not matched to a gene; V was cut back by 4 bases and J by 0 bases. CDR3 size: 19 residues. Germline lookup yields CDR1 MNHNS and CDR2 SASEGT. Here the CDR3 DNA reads TGTGCCAGCAGTGTCCGGGCTAGCGGGGGCCCATCTAGCACAGATACGCAGTATTTT. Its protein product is CASSVRASGGPSSTDTQYF.

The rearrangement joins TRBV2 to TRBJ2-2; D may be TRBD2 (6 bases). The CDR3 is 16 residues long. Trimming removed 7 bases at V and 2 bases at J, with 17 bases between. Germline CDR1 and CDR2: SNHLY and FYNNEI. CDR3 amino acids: CASIRDSIINTGELFF. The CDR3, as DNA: TGTGCCAGCATTCGGGACTCCATAATAAACACCGGGGAGCTGTTTTTT.

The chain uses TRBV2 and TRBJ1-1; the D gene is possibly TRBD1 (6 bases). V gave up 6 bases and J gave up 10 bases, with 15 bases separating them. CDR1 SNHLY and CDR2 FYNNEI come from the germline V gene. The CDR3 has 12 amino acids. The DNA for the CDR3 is TGTGCCAGCAGGACACAGGGAATTCGAGCTTTCTTT. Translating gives CASRTQGIRAFF.

The DNA of the CDR3 is TGTGCCAGTAGTATTCGGGCGGGGGGCGCGGATCAGCCCCAGCATTTT. Protein product: CASSIRAGGADQPQHF. The chain recombines TRBV19 with TRBJ1-5; D is possibly TRBD1 (6 bases). CDR3 length: 16 amino acids. Germline CDR1 and CDR2: LNHDA and SQIVND (reference sequence). V was clipped by 3 bases and J by 5 bases, with 17 bases between them.

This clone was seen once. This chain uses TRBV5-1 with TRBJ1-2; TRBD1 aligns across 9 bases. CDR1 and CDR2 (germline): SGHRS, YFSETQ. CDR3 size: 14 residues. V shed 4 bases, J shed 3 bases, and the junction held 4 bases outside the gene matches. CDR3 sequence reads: CASSRGQGYYGYTF. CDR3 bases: TGCGCCAGCAGCAGGGGACAGGGTTACTATGGCTACACCTTC. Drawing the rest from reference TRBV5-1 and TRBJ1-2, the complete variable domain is KAGVTQTPRYLIKTRGQQVTLSCSPISGHRSVSWYQQTPGQGLQFLFEYFSETQRNKGNFPGRFSGRQFSNSRSEMNVSTLELGDSALYLCASSRGQGYYGYTFGSGTRLTVV.

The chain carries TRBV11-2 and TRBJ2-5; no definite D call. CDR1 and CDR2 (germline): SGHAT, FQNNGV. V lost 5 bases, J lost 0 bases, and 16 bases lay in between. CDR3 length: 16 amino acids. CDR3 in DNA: TGTGCCAGCAGCCCGCCTCCCCCGAGGTACCAAGAGACCCAGTACTTC. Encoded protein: CASSPPPPRYQETQYF.

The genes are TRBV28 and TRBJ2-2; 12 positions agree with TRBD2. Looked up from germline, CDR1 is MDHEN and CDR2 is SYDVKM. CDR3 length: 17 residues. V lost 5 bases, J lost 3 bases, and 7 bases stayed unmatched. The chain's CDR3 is CASSPHRLAGDTGELFF. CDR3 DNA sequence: TGTGCCAGCAGTCCCCACCGACTAGCGGGAGACACCGGGGAGCTGTTTTTT.

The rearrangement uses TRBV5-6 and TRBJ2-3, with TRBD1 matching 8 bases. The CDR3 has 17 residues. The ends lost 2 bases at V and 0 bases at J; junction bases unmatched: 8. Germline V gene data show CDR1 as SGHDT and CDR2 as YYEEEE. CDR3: CASSLLPGGLSTDTQYF. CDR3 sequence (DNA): TGTGCCAGCAGCTTATTGCCAGGGGGCTTGAGCACAGATACGCAGTATTTT.

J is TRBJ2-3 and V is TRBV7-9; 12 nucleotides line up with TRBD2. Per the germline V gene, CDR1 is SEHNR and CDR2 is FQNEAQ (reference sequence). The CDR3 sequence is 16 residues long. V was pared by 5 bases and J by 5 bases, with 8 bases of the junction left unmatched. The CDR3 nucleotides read TGTGCCAGCAGCGAGTCGACTAGCGGGAGATTAGATACGCAGTATTTT. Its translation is CASSESTSGRLDTQYF.